The sequence of this TCR beta chain was determined in a study of blood T cells in healthy people across ages. A sample-barcoded 5' primer and a J-beta primer mix were used in a second PCR of roughly 7 to 11 cycles. TCRdb fed the 5' RACE reads into MiXCR, producing one record per CDR3 protein. The sample shows about 580,000 distinct CDR3 sequences, more than 45% of them seen only once. The CDR3 extends over 16 amino acids. Germline lookup yields CDR1 SGHRS and CDR2 YFSETQ. The V segment lost 4 bases and the J segment 8 bases; nucleotides outside the gene matches: 11. The genes are TRBV5-1 and TRBJ1-4; 10 positions match TRBD1. The receptor was isolated from a man older than 75 in good health. The sequenced material came from blood. The CDR3 is CASSGGGDRGREKLFF. The CDR3 region has the DNA TGCGCCAGCAGCGGAGGAGGCGACAGGGGGCGGGAAAAACTGTTTTTT.